This TCR beta chain is drawn from a study of CD4 T cells in relation to SARS-CoV-2 and coronaviruses (dated by TCRdb to the early 2020s). A note on the overall study: Patient-derived lymphoblastoid cell lines were used to map the HLA restriction of shared crossreactive spike epitopes. The study assessed, at the TCR clonotype level, memory CD4+ T cell crossreactivity between SARS-CoV-2 and common cold coronavirus spike proteins. The Adaptive Biotechnologies TCR-sequencing kit was used for samples from a few pre-COVID donors and for the naive versus memory experiments, whereas the other data were Illumina-based. Expansion assays from other donors in the study were sequenced with a different, Illumina-based TCR-beta assay. Results and caveats for the whole study, not just this receptor: Naive versus memory sequencing indicated that memory recall responses, rather than primary responses primed during culture, are detected by the assay. Because no donor provided both pre-pandemic and post-infection samples, tracing the source of pre-existing responses was limited. Compared with monoreactive clones, crossreactive clones had significantly weaker SARS-CoV-2-driven expansion, a result consistent with antigenic imprinting. Approximately 60% of donors had memory CD4+ clonotypes that crossrecognized SARS-CoV-2 and at least one common cold coronavirus spike. Because the crossreactivity analysis focused on spike protein, crossreactivity against other viral proteins was not assessed. Small numbers of patients and of tested TCRs limited the study.

As to this clone: It lacks a known antigen. Base qualities are not recorded, but no much larger clone differs from it by a single base.

DNA from uncultured naive and memory CD4+ T cells underwent immunoSEQ TCR-beta sequencing at deep resolution. From the authors' description of their analysis: Preprocessing removed nonproductive sequences and CDR3s not starting with C, not ending with F or W, or shorter than 7 amino acids. Cultured and uncultured naive and memory CD4+ repertoires were searched for previously identified spike- and CEF-reactive CDR3s. After three terminal residues were trimmed from each end, CDR3 homology was quantified as pairwise Levenshtein distance using the stringdist R package. TCRdb holds this immuneACCESS table with in-frame rearrangements only. Some clones are missing; in checked studies, unresolved V genes explain under half, and the rest has no known cause. V and J calls and clone size are those listed in that table; D and trimming were worked out from the DNA. The sample has just under 65,000 clones on record, 85% to 95% of them singletons. The top ten clonotypes cover around 0.13% of the sample.

From cysteine to phenylalanine, the CDR3 is 15 amino acids long. The read is trimmed to its CDR3 DNA, 45 bases read in frame from base 1. Germline trimming amounts to 7 bases on V and 1 base on J, with 6 as the count of junction bases outside the gene matches. CDR1 and CDR2 were assigned from the germline V gene as SNHLY and FYNNEI. CD4+ T cells from unexposed donors were collected before the COVID-19 pandemic (2011-2018). Naive and memory CD4+ T cells were separated from cryopreserved PBMCs by CD4 enrichment followed by EasySep naive CD4+ T cell enrichment. The leukapheresis product used for the unexposed donors was purchased from a commercial source. Ficoll-Paque PLUS gradient centrifugation was used to isolate PBMCs from either whole blood or leukapheresis product. PBMCs were either cryopreserved at -140 degrees C or used fresh in the expansion assay. The QIAamp Micro DNA Kit was used to extract genomic DNA from the CD4+ T cells.

The V gene is TRBV2 and the J gene is TRBJ2-1, with TRBD2 matching 8 junction bases. What was sequenced was naive CD4+ T cells from PBMCs. The sample's cell subset or site label, in plain terms: naive CD4+ T cells isolated by negative enrichment. The source is a human donor in good health. Here the CDR3 is given as CASTSSGSSYNEQFF. DNA sequence: TGTGCCAGCACGAGCAGCGGGAGTTCCTACAATGAGCAGTTCTTC.